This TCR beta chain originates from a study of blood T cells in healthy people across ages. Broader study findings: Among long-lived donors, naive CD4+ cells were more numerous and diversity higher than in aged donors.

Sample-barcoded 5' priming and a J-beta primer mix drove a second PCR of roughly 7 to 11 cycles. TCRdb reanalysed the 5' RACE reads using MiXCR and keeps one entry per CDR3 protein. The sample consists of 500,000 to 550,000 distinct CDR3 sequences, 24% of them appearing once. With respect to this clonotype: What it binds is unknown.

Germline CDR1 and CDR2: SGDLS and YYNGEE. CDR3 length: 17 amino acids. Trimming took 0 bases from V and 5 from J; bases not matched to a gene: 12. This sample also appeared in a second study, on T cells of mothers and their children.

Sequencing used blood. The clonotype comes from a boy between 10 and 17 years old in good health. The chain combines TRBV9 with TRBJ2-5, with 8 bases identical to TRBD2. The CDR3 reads CASSVGTSGLSKETQYF. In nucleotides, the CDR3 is TGTGCCAGCAGCGTAGGAACTAGCGGCCTTTCGAAGGAGACCCAGTACTTC.